This record covers a single T cell receptor (beta chain). The record originates from a study of cytomegalovirus exposure and HLA in healthy donors. CDR1 and CDR2 (germline): MRHNA, SNTAGT. V lost 4 bases to trimming and J lost 2 bases; unmatched junction nucleotides: 7. This CDR3 is built from 16 residues. Researchers ran the PCR with 60 Vbeta and 13 Jbeta primers. TCRdb's copy holds only in-frame clones and misses some; the assay was immunoSEQ multiplex PCR. The table records roughly 140,000 clones, around 80% of them present only once. The origin of this receptor is a man aged 30-40 years in good health and CMV-seropositive. What was sequenced was PBMCs. This sequence joins TRBV6-4 and TRBJ2-3; 9 nucleotides line up with TRBD2. As DNA, the CDR3 is TGTGCCAGCAGTGTCCGGACTAGCGAGTACACAGATACGCAGTATTTT. Translating gives CASSVRTSEYTDTQYF.